The clone carrying this TCR beta chain came up a few times. The antigen remains undetermined. This entry belongs to a study of T cells in Graves' hyperthyroidism and ophthalmopathy. Study-wide background: Peripheral blood was secured at the point of initial diagnosis, before any treatment.

Study-wide points: Most clonotypes that expanded in the thyroid above 0.001 also showed up in blood. Ophthalmopathy cases were set apart from stable hyperthyroidism by a 13 V-J model.

RNA transcripts yielded amplified TCR beta CDR3 regions. A set of HTBI primers served as the primers for a first-round RT-PCR of the TCR CDR3. TCRdb called the multiplex PCR reads again in MiXCR, with one record for every CDR3 protein. The table records 400,000 or so distinct CDR3 sequences, over 12% of them present only once. Uncontrolled infections, other autoimmune diseases, pregnancy or lactation led to exclusion of patients. Trimming took 1 base from V and 6 from J, leaving 17 bases between them. Germline CDR1 SGHRS, CDR2 YFSETQ. The CDR3 totals 15 residues. The TCR comes from a man in his forties or fifties with Graves' ophthalmopathy. The chain couples TRBV5-1 to TRBJ2-7, with D possibly matching TRBD1 (7 bases). Sequenced sample: blood. The DNA of the CDR3 is TGCGCCAGCAGCTTGACACCGGGACAGACTAGCGAGCAGTACTTC. Its translation: CASSLTPGQTSEQYF.